This TCR beta chain derives from a study of T cells in Graves' hyperthyroidism and ophthalmopathy. Germline assignment: CDR1 KGHSY and CDR2 FQNENV. This CDR3 is 18 amino acids long. V shed 4 bases, J shed 0 bases, and the junction held 10 bases outside the gene matches. At least ten counts were recorded for this clonotype. RNA transcripts gave rise to amplified TCR beta CDR3 regions. The HTBI primer set was used in a first-round RT-PCR of the TCR CDR3. TCRdb re-called the multiplex PCR reads with MiXCR, one entry per CDR3 protein. This sample carries 300,000 to 400,000 distinct CDR3 sequences, about 21% of them seen once, and the ten largest clones take around 45%.

V gene TRBV16 combines with J gene TRBJ2-4; 9 bases map to TRBD1. Sequenced input: blood. This sequence was found in a woman between 45 and 60 years old with Graves' hyperthyroidism. The CDR3, as DNA: TGTGCCAGCAGCCGGGGAAGGACAGGGGATAGAGCCAAAAACATTCAGTACTTC. This codes for CASSRGRTGDRAKNIQYF. Looking up the rest from reference TRBV16 and TRBJ2-4 gives the full variable domain: GEEVAQTPKHLVRGEGQKAKLYCAPIKGHSYVFWYQQVLKNEFKFLISFQNENVFDETGMPKERFSAKCLPNSPCSLEIQATKLEDSAVYFCASSRGRTGDRAKNIQYFGAGTRLSVL.